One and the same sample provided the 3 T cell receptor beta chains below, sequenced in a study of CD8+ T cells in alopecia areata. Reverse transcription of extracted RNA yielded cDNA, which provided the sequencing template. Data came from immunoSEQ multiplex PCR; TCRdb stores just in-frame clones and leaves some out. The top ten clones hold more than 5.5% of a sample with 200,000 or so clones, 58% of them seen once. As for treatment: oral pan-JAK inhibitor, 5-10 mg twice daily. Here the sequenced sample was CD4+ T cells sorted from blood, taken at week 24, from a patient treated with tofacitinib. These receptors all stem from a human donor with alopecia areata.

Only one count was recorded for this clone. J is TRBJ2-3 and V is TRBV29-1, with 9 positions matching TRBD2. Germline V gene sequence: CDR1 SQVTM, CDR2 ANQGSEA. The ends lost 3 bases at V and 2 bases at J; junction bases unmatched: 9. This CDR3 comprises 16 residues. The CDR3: CSVDGLAGRTTDTQYF. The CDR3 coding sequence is TGCAGCGTTGATGGGCTAGCGGGGCGTACCACAGATACGCAGTATTTT.

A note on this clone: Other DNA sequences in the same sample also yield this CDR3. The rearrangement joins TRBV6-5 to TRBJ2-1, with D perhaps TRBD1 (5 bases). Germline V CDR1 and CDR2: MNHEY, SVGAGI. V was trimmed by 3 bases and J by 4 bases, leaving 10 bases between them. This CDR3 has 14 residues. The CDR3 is CASSYSRVYNEQFF. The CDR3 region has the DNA TGTGCCAGCAGTTATTCCAGGGTATACAATGAGCAGTTCTTC.

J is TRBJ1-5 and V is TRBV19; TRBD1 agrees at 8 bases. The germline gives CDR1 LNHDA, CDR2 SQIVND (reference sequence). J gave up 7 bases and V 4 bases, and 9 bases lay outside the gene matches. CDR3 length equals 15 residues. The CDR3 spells CASSTLDRAGQPQHF. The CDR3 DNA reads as TGTGCCAGTAGTACCCTGGACAGGGCAGGACAGCCCCAGCATTTT.